This paragraph covers one T cell receptor (beta chain) sequence. Its antigen is currently unknown. These data belong to a study of shared clonotypes between healthy human individuals. Whole-study findings and limits: In several donors, about 5% of naive CD4 clonotypes appeared in common.

The protocol was immunoSEQ multiplex PCR, while the TCRdb copy is restricted to in-frame clones and leaves out a portion. The profile shows nearly 1,000,000 clones, over 75% of them singletons. CDR1 is KGHSH and CDR2 is LQKENI in the germline V gene. V lost 3 bases and J 2 bases, leaving 10 bases between the germline ends. This CDR3 comprises 14 residues. The V gene is TRBV18, the J gene TRBJ1-2; D possibly corresponds to TRBD1 (5 bases). The TCR comes from a man between 18 and 29 years old in good health. Sequencing input: memory CD4+ T cells sorted from blood. The subset denotes: CD45RA-negative fraction. CDR3 nucleotide sequence: TGTGCCAGCTCACCTGGGGCTACGAACTATGGCTACACCTTC. It translates to CASSPGATNYGYTF.